The text below deals with one T cell receptor (beta chain). Its antigen is currently not known. No much larger clonotype is one base removed from it; base qualities were not supplied. V lost 4 bases and J lost 0 bases; the stretch between them is 10 bases long. CDR1 is given as SGHNT and CDR2 as YYREEE, both from the germline V gene (reference sequence). The cysteine opens and the phenylalanine closes a CDR3 of 14 amino acids. CDR3 DNA is the only sequence kept; it has 42 bases, read in frame from the first base. The immunoSEQ Assay, a bias-controlled multiplex PCR, was used to amplify TCRbeta CDR3 regions from genomic DNA. Processing in the source paper ran as follows. Within the assay, amplification of reference gene primers was used to estimate how many nucleated cells each sample contained. To quantify the absolute abundance of each unique TCRbeta CDR3 rearrangement, sequence reads were collapsed and filtered. For each sample, productive Simpson clonality was calculated as the square root of Simpson's diversity index over productive rearrangements. TCRdb holds this immuneACCESS table with in-frame rearrangements only. Some clones are missing; in checked studies, unresolved V genes explain under half, and the rest has no known cause. The DNA gave D and trimming, while V, J and clone size come from that table. Within this sample are approximately 230,000 clones, with 85% to 90% of them counted one time only. The ten largest clones take up less than 2% of the sample.

Participants in the prospective study were enrolled through a virtual design, were aged roughly 18 to 95 years, and lived in roughly 26 United States geographic areas. In the prospective study, participants were assigned to cohorts based on the clinical history participants reported in a screening survey and a study questionnaire. For ImmuneRACE Cohort 3, a participant was defined as recovered based on two consecutive negative NP/OP PCR tests, clearance by a healthcare professional, or resolution of symptoms. In the prospective study, mobile phlebotomists collected whole blood, serum and a nasopharyngeal or oropharyngeal swab from each participant. Over an approximately 2-month period, participants in the prospective study had the option of providing additional blood draws and questionnaires. Prospective study blood samples were shipped either frozen or at room temperature before DNA extraction.

This sample was taken from a study of blood T cell repertoires in COVID-19 (dated by TCRdb to the early 2020s). About the full investigation: Samples from collaborators originated in the United States, Italy and Spain and spanned both the acute and convalescent phases of COVID-19. The prospective study material was composed of cDNA or gDNA derived from T cells, B-cell-depleted T cells, or PBMCs. Subjects who had been exposed to COVID-19, were actively infected with it, or had recovered from it provided the deeply sampled blood TCRbeta repertoires that made up the dataset. The repertoires were made available in a free public database intended to serve as a resource for research on the immune response to SARS-CoV-2. The samples were drawn from the first 160 participants of the ongoing ImmuneRACE study and from 1,254 subjects provided by 6 global collaborators. Sample metadata almost always included a de-identified subject ID, COVID-19 status, age in years and sex. HLA class I and class II types, where available, came from metadata supplied by the sample provider rather than from assay-based typing.

Overall study outcomes, separate from this receptor: The amount of clinical and demographic metadata varied by source and participant and was provided uncurated.

The chain was built from TRBV5-4 and TRBJ1-2; TRBD1 could be the D gene, as 5 bases match. The receptor comes from a man aged 35 to 55 who had recovered from COVID-19. Material: PBMCs or T cells enriched from blood (not recorded which). The CDR3 loop reads CASSNSGANYGYTF. The sequenced DNA is TGTGCCAGCAGCAATTCGGGGGCTAACTATGGCTACACCTTC.